This T cell receptor (beta chain) was observed in a study of T-cell memory formation after mild COVID-19. Across the whole study: TCR clusters mostly belonged to single donors.

Findings and limits, study-wide: In pre-infection memory, a portion of responding clones appeared, which suggested that cross-reactive memory joined. The authors did not confirm SARS-CoV-2 specificity of second-wave clones peaking day 37.

This clonotype showed up just a few times. What it binds is not known. 5'RACE with constant-segment primers yielded barcoded, UMI-tagged TCR alpha and TCR beta cDNA libraries. TCRdb reprocessed the 5' RACE reads via MiXCR and lists one record per CDR3 protein. The top ten clones hold roughly 23% of a sample with 250,000 to 300,000 distinct CDR3 sequences, less than 9.5% of them seen once. Per the germline V gene, CDR1 is KGHSH and CDR2 is LQKENI. V shed 3 bases and J shed 4 bases, with 18 bases lying between them. The CDR3 is 16 amino acids. The sequenced sample was PBMCs or a T cell subset sorted from them (not recorded which). The gene calls are TRBV18 and TRBJ2-5; D not certain. The sequence was obtained from a young man who had mild COVID-19 (a few samples of this study predate the infection). Cell type and time point are not known. Here the CDR3 DNA reads TGTGCCAGCTCACCCTCGGGTTACACCAGGTCAGAGACCCAGTACTTC. Protein sequence: CASSPSGYTRSETQYF.